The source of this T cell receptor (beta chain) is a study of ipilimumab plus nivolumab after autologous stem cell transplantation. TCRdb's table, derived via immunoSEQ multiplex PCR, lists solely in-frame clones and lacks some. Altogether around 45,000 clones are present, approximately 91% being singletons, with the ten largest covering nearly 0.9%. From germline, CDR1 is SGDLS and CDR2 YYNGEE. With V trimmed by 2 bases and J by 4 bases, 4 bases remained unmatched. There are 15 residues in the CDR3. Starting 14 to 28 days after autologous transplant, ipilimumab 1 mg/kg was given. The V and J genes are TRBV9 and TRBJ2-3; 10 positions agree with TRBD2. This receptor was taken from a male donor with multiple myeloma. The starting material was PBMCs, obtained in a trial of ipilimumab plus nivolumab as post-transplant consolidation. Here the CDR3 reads CASSVQLAGADTQYF. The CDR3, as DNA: TGTGCCAGCAGCGTTCAGCTAGCGGGGGCAGATACGCAGTATTTT.